The rows below give T cell receptor beta chains drawn from one sample of a study of T cell responses to AZD1222 COVID-19 vaccine. This table comes from immunoSEQ multiplex PCR, and its TCRdb copy is limited to in-frame clones, with some not included. This table has about 110,000 clones, 65% to 85% appearing once. Sequences were derived from peripheral blood, sampled on day 0 of AZD1222 vaccination. The receptors were gathered from an adult in good health. The CDR3 runs from the conserved cysteine through the conserved F or W. D genes are given only for firm matches. Some rows mark clone size as missing; the rest say once, few, many or name a class of expanded clone.

TRBV6-5,-,-,TRBJ2-3,TGTGCCAGCAGTTACTCTAATACAGATACGCAGTATTTT,CASSYSNTDTQYF
TRBV19,once,-,TRBJ1-5,TGTGCCAGTAGTCCCGGGGTGCGACTGGTCATCCAGCCCCAGCATTTT,CASSPGVRLVIQPQHF
TRBV11-3,-,-,TRBJ2-7,TGTGCCAGCAGCTTGGGCGGAGGAGGGCATCGCGAGCAGTACTTC,CASSLGGGGHREQYF
TRBV7-3,-,-,TRBJ2-7,TGTGCCAGCAGCTTAGGCCCAACAGGGATCGGAGGCTACGAGCAGTACTTC,CASSLGPTGIGGYEQYF
TRBV3-1/TRBV3-2,once,-,TRBJ1-3,TGTGCCAGCAGCCAACTTACTCCGGGGAACACCATATATTTT,CASSQLTPGNTIYF
TRBV6-5,-,TRBD1,TRBJ2-7,TGTGCCAGCATAAAGACGACAGGGGGCTCCTACGAGCAGTACTTC,CASIKTTGGSYEQYF
TRBV5-4,-,-,TRBJ2-5,TGTGCCAGCAGCCTACAGGGAGGGGAGACCCAGTACTTC,CASSLQGGETQYF
TRBV5-4,-,TRBD2,TRBJ2-1,TGTGCCAGCAGCTCGGGACTAGGGACCTACAATGAGCAGTTCTTC,CASSSGLGTYNEQFF
TRBV7-3,-,TRBD2,TRBJ2-3,TGTGCCAGCAGCTTCTCCGGACTAGCGGGAGCAAGTGATACGCAGTATTTT,CASSFSGLAGASDTQYF
TRBV2,-,-,TRBJ1-5,TGTGCCAGCAGTCCCCAGGTAGGAGGGGTCAATCAGCCCCAGCATTTT,CASSPQVGGVNQPQHF
TRBV7-2,-,-,TRBJ1-4,TGTGCCAGCAGGGCCCCCTCTAATGAAAAACTGTTTTTT,CASRAPSNEKLFF
TRBV6-6,-,-,TRBJ1-4,TGTGCCAGCAGTTCCACGACAGGATTTAATGAAAAACTGTTTTTT,CASSSTTGFNEKLFF
TRBV6-5,-,-,TRBJ1-6,TGTGCCAGCAGTTATAGAAAGTGGGTTTCACCCCTCCACTTT,CASSYRKWVSPLHF
TRBV6-5,-,-,TRBJ2-1,TGTGCCAGCAGTATCGGGGTTTACAATGAGCAGTTCTTC,CASSIGVYNEQFF
TRBV21-1,-,-,TRBJ1-5,TGTGCCAGCAGCGTTCGGACAGGGGATCAGCCCCAGCATTTT,CASSVRTGDQPQHF
TRBV18,-,TRBD2,TRBJ2-3,TGTGCCAGCTCACCAACCGGGGGGGTCGCAGATACGCAGTATTTT,CASSPTGGVADTQYF
TRBV7-2,-,-,TRBJ1-1,TGTGCCAGCAGCCAAGGGGGGGGCAGAGGCACTGAAGCTTTCTTT,CASSQGGGRGTEAFF
TRBV7-2,-,TRBD2,TRBJ2-1,TGTGCCAGCAGCCTATGGACTAGGTTGGGCCGAGACAATGAGCAGTTCTTC,CASSLWTRLGRDNEQFF
TRBV5-1,once,TRBD1,TRBJ1-2,TGCGCCAGCAGCCGGAGCGGACAGGATATTGCCTACACCTTC,CASSRSGQDIAYTF
TRBV11-3,-,-,TRBJ2-5,TGTGCCAGCAGCTTGAACGCCGGAGGGGAGACCCAGTACTTC,CASSLNAGGETQYF
TRBV5-1,-,-,TRBJ2-7,TGCGCCAGCAGCTTGGTGGGGGCTGGTCCCTACGAGCAGTACTTC,CASSLVGAGPYEQYF
TRBV6-5,once,-,TRBJ1-2,TGTGCCAGCAGTTACTCCCACAGAAACTATGGCTACACCTTC,CASSYSHRNYGYTF
TRBV3-1/TRBV3-2,once,TRBD1,TRBJ2-7,TGTGCCAGCAGCCGACAGGGCCCCTACGAGCAGTACTTC,CASSRQGPYEQYF
TRBV11-2,-,-,TRBJ1-6,TGTGCCAGCAGGCTGACGGGGGGCCCTTCACCCCTCCACTTT,CASRLTGGPSPLHF
TRBV28,-,-,TRBJ1-1,TGTGCCAGCTATAGGAACGGGAAAGCTTTCTTT,CASYRNGKAFF
TRBV16,once,TRBD1,TRBJ1-4,TGTGCCAGCAGCCAATCGCCCGCAGGGGGTGAAAAACTGTTTTTT,CASSQSPAGGEKLFF
TRBV15,-,TRBD1,TRBJ1-5,TGTGCCACCAGCAGAGGATTGCGGGACAGGGGACCGGGGAGCAATCAGCCCCAGCATTTT,CATSRGLRDRGPGSNQPQHF
TRBV10-3,once,TRBD1,TRBJ2-2,TGTGCCATCAGTGAGTGGCAGGGGGCCGCCGGGGAGCTGTTTTTT,CAISEWQGAAGELFF
TRBV7-8,-,-,TRBJ2-7,TGTGCCAGCAGCCCGCTAGAAAGGCCCGGGCACGAGCAGTACTTC,CASSPLERPGHEQYF
TRBV11-2,-,-,TRBJ2-1,TGTGCCAGCAGCTTTGGGCGAAGCACCATCTACAATGAGCAGTTCTTC,CASSFGRSTIYNEQFF
TRBV4-1,-,-,TRBJ1-2,TGCGCCAGCAGCCAAGCCGGGTCGGGGAGTGCCTATGGCTACACCTTC,CASSQAGSGSAYGYTF
TRBV2,-,TRBD2,TRBJ2-1,TGTGCCAGCAGTCTAGGACTAGGCTACAATGAGCAGTTCTTC,CASSLGLGYNEQFF
TRBV7-2,-,TRBD2,TRBJ2-1,TGTGCCAGCAGCTCAAGGACTAGGGGCAATGAGCAGTTCTTC,CASSSRTRGNEQFF
TRBV6-2/TRBV6-3,once,-,TRBJ1-4,TGTGCCAGCAGTTACTCGCGGATCGGGTCTAATGAAAAACTGTTTTTT,CASSYSRIGSNEKLFF
TRBV19,-,-,TRBJ1-5,TGTGCCAGTAGCGCCAGGGCCGGCGGACAGCCCCAGCATTTT,CASSARAGGQPQHF
TRBV6-6,-,-,TRBJ1-6,TGTGCCAGCAGCCAGGACAGAAGCTCCTATAATTCACCCCTCCACTTT,CASSQDRSSYNSPLHF
TRBV28,-,TRBD1,TRBJ1-2,TGTGCCAGCACGGGACAGTTCTACACCTTC,CASTGQFYTF
TRBV24-1,once,-,TRBJ2-2,TGTGCCACCCTTTCGGACACCGGGGAGCTGTTTTTT,CATLSDTGELFF
TRBV18,-,-,TRBJ1-4,TGTGCCAGCTCACCACCGAACGGGAATGAAAAACTGTTTTTT,CASSPPNGNEKLFF
TRBV11-3,-,-,TRBJ2-7,TGTGCCAGCAGCCATGAGCGTCGCACCTACGAGCAGTACTTC,CASSHERRTYEQYF
TRBV7-3,-,-,TRBJ2-7,TGTGCCAGCAGCTATGCGGGGAACCACGAGCAGTACTTC,CASSYAGNHEQYF
TRBV7-9,-,-,TRBJ1-4,TGTGCCAGCAGCTTTCTTACGGGTAATGAAAAACTGTTTTTT,CASSFLTGNEKLFF
TRBV5-1,-,-,TRBJ1-5,TGCGCCAGCAGGGCGGGGGGATTGGCTAATCAGCCCCAGCATTTT,CASRAGGLANQPQHF
TRBV12-1,-,-,TRBJ1-2,TGTGCCAGCAGCTGTGACAGGGGGGGGAGCTACACCTTC,CASSCDRGGSYTF
TRBV5-1,-,TRBD1,TRBJ1-3,TGCGCCAGCAGCTTGCGACAGGGCGCTGGAAACACCATATATTTT,CASSLRQGAGNTIYF
TRBV19,once,-,TRBJ2-3,TGTGCCAGTAGTATAGGGGCTAGCGCCAGTCATACGCAGTATTTT,CASSIGASASHTQYF
TRBV6-4,-,-,TRBJ2-1,TGTGCCAGCAGTGTTAAGTCTCACGATGAGCAGTTCTTC,CASSVKSHDEQFF
TRBV18,-,-,TRBJ1-5,TGTGCCAGCTCACCACCGTGGGGGGGCAACGGCAATCAGCCCCAGCATTTT,CASSPPWGGNGNQPQHF
TRBV7-2,-,-,TRBJ2-7,TGTGCCAGCAGGGATCGGCGGGAGCAGTACTTC,CASRDRREQYF
TRBV3-1/TRBV3-2,once,TRBD1,TRBJ1-2,TGTGCCAGCAGCCCCCAGGGGGTAGCTAACTATGGCTACACCTTC,CASSPQGVANYGYTF
TRBV7-9,once,-,TRBJ1-3,TGTGCCAGCAGCTTAACTCGGGATCCGCCAGTCATATATTTT,CASSLTRDPPVIYF
TRBV7-6,-,-,TRBJ2-1,TGTGCCAGCAGCGTAGATCAGGGTTCCTACAATGAGCAGTTCTTC,CASSVDQGSYNEQFF
TRBV2,-,-,TRBJ2-7,TGTGCCAGCAGTGAAGAGGCGAGACACAGCTCCTACGAGCAGTACTTC,CASSEEARHSSYEQYF